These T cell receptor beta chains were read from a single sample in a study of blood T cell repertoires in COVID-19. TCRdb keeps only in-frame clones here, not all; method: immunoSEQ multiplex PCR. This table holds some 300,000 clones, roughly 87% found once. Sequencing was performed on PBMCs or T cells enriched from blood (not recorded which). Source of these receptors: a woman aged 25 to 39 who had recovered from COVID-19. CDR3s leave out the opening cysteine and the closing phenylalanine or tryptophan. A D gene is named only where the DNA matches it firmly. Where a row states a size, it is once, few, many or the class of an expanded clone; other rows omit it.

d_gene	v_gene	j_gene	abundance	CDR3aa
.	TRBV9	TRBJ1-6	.	ASSPIAGTNSPLH
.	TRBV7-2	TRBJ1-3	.	ASSWLGGSGNTIY
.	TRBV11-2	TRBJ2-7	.	ASSLRPAGNEQY
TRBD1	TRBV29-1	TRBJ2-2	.	SVGTGVTEELF
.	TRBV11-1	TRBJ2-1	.	ASSAGLPPGNEQF
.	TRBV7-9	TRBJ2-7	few	ASRDSGSHEQY
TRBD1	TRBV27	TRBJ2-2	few	ASAVRKQGSWELF
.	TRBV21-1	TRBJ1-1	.	ASSKPPKIAWETEAF
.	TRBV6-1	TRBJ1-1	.	ASSEGERQGRTEAF
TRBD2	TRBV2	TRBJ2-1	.	ASRGRLAGSSYNEQF
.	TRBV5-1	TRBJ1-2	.	ASSHDSYYGYT
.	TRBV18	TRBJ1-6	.	ASSPRQANSPLH
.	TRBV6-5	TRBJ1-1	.	ASSYSEMNTEAF
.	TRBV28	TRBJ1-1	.	ASRQEENTEAF
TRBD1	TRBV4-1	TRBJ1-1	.	ASSLRPQGARTEAF
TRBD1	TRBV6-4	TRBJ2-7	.	ATGSDRGLYEQY
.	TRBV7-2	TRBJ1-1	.	ASSLLLGYSEAF
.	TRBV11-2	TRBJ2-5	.	ASSTPGTRETQY
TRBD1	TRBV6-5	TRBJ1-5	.	ASQWSGRGQPQH
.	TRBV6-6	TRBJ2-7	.	ASSLFLPGTAADEQY
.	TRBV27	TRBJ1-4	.	ASSFDGFFNEKLF
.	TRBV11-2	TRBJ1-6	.	ASGWGLDYNSPLH
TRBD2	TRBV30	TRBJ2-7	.	AWSLAGGYEQY
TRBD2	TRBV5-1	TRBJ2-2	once	ASSLGNVGLAGGPGTGELF
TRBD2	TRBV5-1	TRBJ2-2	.	ASSRTSGGANTGELF
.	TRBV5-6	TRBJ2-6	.	ASNRDTGLGNVLT
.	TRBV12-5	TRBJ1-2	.	ASGFGQTLYGYT
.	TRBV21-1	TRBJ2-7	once	ASSYPGLAGVYEQY
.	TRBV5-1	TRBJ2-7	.	ASSLGGSSYEQY
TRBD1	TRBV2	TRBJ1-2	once	ASRTGTGGYT
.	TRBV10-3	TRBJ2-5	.	AISETGQLRGETQY
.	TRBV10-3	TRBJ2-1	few	AICERVAVNDEQF
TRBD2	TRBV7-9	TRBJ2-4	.	ASSLGTSGSAKNIQY
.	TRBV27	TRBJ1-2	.	ASSPFGPPSGYGYT
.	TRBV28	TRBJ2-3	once	ASSGEASTDTQY
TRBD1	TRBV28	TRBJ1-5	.	ASSGGITGVDQPQH
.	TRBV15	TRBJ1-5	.	ATTATIEGVQPQH
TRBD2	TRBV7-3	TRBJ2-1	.	ASSFGLAPYNEQF
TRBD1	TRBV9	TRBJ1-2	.	ASSVVGQGNHYGYT